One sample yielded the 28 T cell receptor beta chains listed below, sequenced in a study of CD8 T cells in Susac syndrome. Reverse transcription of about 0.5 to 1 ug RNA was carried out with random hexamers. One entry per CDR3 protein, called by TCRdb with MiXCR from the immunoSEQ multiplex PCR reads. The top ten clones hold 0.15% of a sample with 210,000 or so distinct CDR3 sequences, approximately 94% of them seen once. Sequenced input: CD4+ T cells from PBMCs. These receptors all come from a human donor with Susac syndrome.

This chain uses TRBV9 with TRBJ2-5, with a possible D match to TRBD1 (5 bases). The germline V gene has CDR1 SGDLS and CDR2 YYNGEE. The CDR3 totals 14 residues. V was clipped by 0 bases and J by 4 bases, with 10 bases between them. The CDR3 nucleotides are TGTGCCAGCAGCGTAGACCCAGGGTTAGAGACCCAGTACTTC. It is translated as CASSVDPGLETQYF. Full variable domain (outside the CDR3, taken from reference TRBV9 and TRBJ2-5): DSGVTQTPKHLITATGQRVTLRCSPRSGDLSVYWYQQSLDQGLQFLIQYYNGEERAKGNILERFSAQQFPDLHSELNLSSLELGDSALYFCASSVDPGLETQYFGPGTRLLVL.

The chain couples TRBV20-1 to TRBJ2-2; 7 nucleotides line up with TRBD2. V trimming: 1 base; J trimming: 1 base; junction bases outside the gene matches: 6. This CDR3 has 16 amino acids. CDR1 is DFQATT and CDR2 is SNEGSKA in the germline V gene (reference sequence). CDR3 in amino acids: CSARVPAGRNTGELFF. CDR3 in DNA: TGCAGTGCTAGAGTTCCAGCGGGGAGGAACACCGGGGAGCTGTTTTTT.

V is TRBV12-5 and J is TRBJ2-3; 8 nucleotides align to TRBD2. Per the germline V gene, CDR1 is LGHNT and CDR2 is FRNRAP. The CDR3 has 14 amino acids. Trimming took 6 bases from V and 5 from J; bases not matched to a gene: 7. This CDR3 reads CASGPTSGGDTQYF. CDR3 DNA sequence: TGTGCTAGTGGACCTACTAGCGGAGGAGATACGCAGTATTTT.

The CDR3 DNA reads as TGCAGTGCTAGAGATCAAACTAGCGGGGGCGACGAGCAGTACTTC. It specifies CSARDQTSGGDEQYF. The genes are TRBV20-1 and TRBJ2-7; 11 bases match TRBD2. Trimming at V came to 0 bases and at J to 5 bases, leaving 6 bases not matched to a gene. Germline V gene lookup returns CDR1 DFQATT and CDR2 SNEGSKA (reference sequence). This CDR3 is built from 15 residues.

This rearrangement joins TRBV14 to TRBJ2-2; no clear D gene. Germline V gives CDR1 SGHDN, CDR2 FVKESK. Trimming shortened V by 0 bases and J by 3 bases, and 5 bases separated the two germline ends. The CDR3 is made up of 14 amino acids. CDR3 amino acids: CASSQDSYTGELFF. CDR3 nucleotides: TGTGCCAGCAGCCAAGACAGCTACACCGGGGAGCTGTTTTTT.

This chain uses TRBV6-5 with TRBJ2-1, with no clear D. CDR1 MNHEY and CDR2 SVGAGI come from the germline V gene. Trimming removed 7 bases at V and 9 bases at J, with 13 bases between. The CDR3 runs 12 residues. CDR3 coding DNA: TGTGCCAGCATCTCAAGGAAAAGTGAGCAGTTCTTC. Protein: CASISRKSEQFF.

Here the CDR3 reads CASSPDKGQSLHF. Written as DNA, the CDR3 is TGTGCCAGCAGTCCAGACAAGGGACAGTCTCTCCACTTT. This rearrangement joins TRBV27 to TRBJ1-6, with 7 nucleotides matching TRBD1. CDR1 is MNHEY and CDR2 is SMNVEV in the germline V gene (reference sequence). The CDR3 consists of 13 residues. J gave up 16 bases and V 5 bases, and 11 bases lay outside the gene matches.

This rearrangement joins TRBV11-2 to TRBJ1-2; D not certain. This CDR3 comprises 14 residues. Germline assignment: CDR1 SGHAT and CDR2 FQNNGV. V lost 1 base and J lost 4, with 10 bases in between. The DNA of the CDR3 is TGTGCCAGCAGCTTAGGAGCGGTCTCCTATGGCTACACCTTC. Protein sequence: CASSLGAVSYGYTF.

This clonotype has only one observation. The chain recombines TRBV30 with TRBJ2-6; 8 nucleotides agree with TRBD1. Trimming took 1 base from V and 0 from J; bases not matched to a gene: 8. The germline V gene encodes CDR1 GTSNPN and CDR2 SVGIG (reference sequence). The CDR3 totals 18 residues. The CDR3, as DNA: TGTGCCTGGAGTGGGACAGGGAGAGAGGGCTCTGGGGCCAACGTCCTGACTTTC. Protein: CAWSGTGREGSGANVLTF.

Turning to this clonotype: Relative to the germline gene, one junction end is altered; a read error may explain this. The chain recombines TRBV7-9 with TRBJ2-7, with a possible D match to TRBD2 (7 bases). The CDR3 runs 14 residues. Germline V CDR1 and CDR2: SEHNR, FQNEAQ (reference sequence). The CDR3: CTSSLGGGSYEQYF. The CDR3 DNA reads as TGTACCAGCAGCTTAGGGGGGGGCTCGTACGAGCAGTACTTC.

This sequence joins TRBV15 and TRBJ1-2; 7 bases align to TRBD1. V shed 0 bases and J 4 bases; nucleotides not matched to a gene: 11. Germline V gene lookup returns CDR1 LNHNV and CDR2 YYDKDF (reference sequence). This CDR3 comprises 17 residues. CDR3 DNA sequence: TGTGCCACCAGCAGAGATGGGGACAGAATTCCCGGCTATGGCTACACCTTC. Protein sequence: CATSRDGDRIPGYGYTF. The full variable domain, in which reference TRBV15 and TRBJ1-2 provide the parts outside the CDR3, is DAMVIQNPRYQVTQFGKPVTLSCSQTLNHNVMYWYQQKSSQAPKLLFHYYDKDFNNEADTPDNFQSRRPNTSFCFLDIRSPGLGDTAMYLCATSRDGDRIPGYGYTFGSGTRLTVV.

CDR3 in DNA: TGTGCCAGCAGCCGGTCGGGACCGAGATATGGCTACACCTTC. Protein: CASSRSGPRYGYTF. J is TRBJ1-2 and V is TRBV5-6; tentative D call: TRBD1 (5 bases). CDR1 and CDR2 from the germline V gene are SGHDT and YYEEEE. Trimming pared 4 bases from V and 5 bases from J, leaving 15 bases between. The CDR3 has 14 residues. The full variable domain, rest sourced from reference TRBV5-6 and TRBJ1-2, is DAGVTQSPTHLIKTRGQQVTLRCSPKSGHDTVSWYQQALGQGPQFIFQYYEEEERQRGNFPDRFSGHQFPNYSSELNVNALLLGDSALYLCASSRSGPRYGYTFGSGTRLTVV.

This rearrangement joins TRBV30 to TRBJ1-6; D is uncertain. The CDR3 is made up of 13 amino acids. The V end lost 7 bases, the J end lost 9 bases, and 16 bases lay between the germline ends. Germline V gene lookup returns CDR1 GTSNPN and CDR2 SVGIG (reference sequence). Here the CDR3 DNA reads TGTGCCTTCTCCATCCCTCCGGGTTCACCCCTCCACTTT. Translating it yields CAFSIPPGSPLHF.

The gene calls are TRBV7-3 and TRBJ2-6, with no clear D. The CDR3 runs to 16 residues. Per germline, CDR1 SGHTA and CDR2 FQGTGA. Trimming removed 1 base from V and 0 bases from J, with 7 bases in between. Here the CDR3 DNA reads TGTGCCAGCAGCTTAAACGCGGACTCTGGGGCCAACGTCCTGACTTTC. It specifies CASSLNADSGANVLTF.

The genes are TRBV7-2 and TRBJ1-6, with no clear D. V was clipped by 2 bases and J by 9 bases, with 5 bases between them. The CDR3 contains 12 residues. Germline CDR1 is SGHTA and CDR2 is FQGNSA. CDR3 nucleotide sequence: TGTGCCAGCAGCTTATTAGGTTCACCCCTCCACTTT. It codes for CASSLLGSPLHF.

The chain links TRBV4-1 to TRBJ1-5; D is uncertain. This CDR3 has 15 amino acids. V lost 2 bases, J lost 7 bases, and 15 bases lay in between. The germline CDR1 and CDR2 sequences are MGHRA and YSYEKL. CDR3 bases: TGCGCCAGCAGCCAAAGTGAGGCCTCGGGGCAGCCCCAGCATTTT. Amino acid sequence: CASSQSEASGQPQHF.

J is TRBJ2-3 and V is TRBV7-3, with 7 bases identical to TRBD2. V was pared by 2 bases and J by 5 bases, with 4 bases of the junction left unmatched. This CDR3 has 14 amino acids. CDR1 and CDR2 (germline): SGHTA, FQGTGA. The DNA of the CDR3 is TGTGCCAGCAGCTTAGGACTAGAAATAGATACGCAGTATTTT. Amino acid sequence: CASSLGLEIDTQYF.

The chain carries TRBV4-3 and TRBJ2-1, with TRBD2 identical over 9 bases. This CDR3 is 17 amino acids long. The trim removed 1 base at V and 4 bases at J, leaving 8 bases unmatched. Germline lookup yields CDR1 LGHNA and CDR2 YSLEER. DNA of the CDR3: TGCGCCAGCAGCCAAGTGGCCCTGACTAGCGGATACAATGAGCAGTTCTTC. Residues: CASSQVALTSGYNEQFF.

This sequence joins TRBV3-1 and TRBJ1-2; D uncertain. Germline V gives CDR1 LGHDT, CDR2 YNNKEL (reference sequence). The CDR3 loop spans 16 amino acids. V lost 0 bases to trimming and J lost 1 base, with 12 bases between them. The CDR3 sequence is CASSQDLEPHNYGYTF. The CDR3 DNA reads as TGTGCCAGCAGCCAAGATCTCGAGCCACATAACTATGGCTACACCTTC.

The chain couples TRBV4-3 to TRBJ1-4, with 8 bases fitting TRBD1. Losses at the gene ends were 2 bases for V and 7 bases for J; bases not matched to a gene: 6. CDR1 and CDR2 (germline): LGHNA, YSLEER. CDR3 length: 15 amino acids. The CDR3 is CASSQHRGWGEKLFF. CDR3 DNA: TGCGCCAGCAGCCAACACAGGGGGTGGGGTGAAAAACTGTTTTTT.

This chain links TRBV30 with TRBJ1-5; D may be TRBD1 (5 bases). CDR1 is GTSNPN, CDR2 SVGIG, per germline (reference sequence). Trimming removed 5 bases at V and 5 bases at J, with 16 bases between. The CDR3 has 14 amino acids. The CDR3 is CAWGTGETDQPQHF. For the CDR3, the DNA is TGTGCCTGGGGGACGGGGGAAACAGATCAGCCCCAGCATTTT.

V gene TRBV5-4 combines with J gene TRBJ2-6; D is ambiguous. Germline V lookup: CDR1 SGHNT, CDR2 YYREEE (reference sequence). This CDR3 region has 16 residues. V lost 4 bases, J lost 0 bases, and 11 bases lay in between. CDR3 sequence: CASSRPGSSGANVLTF. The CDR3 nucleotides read TGTGCCAGCAGCCGGCCGGGTTCCTCTGGGGCCAACGTCCTGACTTTC.

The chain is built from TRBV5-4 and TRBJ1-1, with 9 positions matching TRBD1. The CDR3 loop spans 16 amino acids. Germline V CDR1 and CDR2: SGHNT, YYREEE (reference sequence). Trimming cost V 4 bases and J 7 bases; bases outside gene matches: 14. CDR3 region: CASSPRAGQGRNEAFF. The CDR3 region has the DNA TGTGCCAGCAGCCCCCGTGCGGGACAGGGAAGAAATGAAGCTTTCTTT.

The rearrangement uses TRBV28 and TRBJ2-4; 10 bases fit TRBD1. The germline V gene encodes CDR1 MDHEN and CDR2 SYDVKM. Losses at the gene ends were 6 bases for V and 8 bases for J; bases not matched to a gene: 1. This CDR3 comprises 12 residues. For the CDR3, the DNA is TGTGCCAGCAGCGGACAGGGGGACATTCAGTACTTC. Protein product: CASSGQGDIQYF.

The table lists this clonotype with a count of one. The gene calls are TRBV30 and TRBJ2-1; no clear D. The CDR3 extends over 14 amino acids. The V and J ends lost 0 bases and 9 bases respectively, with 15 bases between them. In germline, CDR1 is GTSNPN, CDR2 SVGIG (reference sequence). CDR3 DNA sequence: TGTGCCTGGAGTGTACTTAGAGCCCGTAGTGAGCAGTTCTTC. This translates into CAWSVLRARSEQFF.

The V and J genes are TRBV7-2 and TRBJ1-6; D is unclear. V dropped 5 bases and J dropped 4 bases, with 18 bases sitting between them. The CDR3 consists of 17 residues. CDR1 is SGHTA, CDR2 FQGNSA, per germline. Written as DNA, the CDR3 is TGTGCCAGCAGCCTTATCCTCCGCCAGTCTTATAATTCACCCCTCCACTTT. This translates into CASSLILRQSYNSPLHF. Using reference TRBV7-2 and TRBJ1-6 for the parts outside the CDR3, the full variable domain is GAGVSQSPSNKVTEKGKDVELRCDPISGHTALYWYRQSLGQGLEFLIYFQGNSAPDKSGLPSDRFSAERTGGSVSTLTIQRTQQEDSAVYLCASSLILRQSYNSPLHFGNGTRLTVT.

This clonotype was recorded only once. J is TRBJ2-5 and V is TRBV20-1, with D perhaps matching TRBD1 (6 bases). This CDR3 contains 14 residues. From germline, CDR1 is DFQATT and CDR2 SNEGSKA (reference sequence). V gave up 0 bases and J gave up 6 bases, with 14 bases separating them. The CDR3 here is CSARDPAGEKTQYF. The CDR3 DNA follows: TGCAGTGCTAGAGATCCCGCAGGGGAGAAGACCCAGTACTTC.

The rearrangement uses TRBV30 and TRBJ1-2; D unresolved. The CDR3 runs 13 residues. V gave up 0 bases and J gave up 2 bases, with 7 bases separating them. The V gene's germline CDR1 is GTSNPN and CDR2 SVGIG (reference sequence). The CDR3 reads CAWSVAGNYGYTF. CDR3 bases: TGTGCCTGGAGTGTTGCGGGGAACTATGGCTACACCTTC. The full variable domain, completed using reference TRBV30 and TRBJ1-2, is SQTIHQWPATLVQPVGSPLSLECTVEGTSNPNLYWYRQAAGRGLQLLFYSVGIGQISSEVPQNLSASRPQDRQFILSSKKLLLSDSGFYLCAWSVAGNYGYTFGSGTRLTVV.